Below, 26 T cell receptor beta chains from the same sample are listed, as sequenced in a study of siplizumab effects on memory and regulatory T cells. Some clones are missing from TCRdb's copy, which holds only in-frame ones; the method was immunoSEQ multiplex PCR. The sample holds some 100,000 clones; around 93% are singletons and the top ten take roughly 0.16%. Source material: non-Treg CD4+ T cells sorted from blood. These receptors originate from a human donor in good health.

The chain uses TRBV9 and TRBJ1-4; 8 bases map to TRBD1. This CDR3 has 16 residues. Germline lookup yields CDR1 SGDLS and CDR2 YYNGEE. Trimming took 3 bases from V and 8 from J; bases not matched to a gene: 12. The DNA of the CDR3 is TGTGCCAGCAGCGCTTGGCCTGAGGACAGGGAAGAAAAACTGTTTTTT. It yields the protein CASSAWPEDREEKLFF.

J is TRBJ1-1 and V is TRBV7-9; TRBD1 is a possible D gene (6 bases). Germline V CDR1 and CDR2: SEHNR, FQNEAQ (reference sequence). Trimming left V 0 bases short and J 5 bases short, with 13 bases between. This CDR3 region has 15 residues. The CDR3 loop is CASSLAGGRVTEAFF. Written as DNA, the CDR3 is TGTGCCAGCAGCTTAGCGGGGGGCCGGGTTACTGAAGCTTTCTTT.

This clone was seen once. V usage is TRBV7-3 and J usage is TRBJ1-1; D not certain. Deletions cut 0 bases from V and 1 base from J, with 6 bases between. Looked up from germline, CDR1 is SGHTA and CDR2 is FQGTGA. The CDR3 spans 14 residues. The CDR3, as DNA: TGTGCCAGCAGCTTAACAGGGAGGAACACTGAAGCTTTCTTT. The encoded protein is CASSLTGRNTEAFF.

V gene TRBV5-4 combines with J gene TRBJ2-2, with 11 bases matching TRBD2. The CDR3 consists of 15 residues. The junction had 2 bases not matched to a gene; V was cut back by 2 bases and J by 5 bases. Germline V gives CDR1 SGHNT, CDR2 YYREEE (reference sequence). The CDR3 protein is CASSFSGGATGELFF. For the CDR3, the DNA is TGTGCCAGCAGCTTTAGCGGGGGGGCTACCGGGGAGCTGTTTTTT.

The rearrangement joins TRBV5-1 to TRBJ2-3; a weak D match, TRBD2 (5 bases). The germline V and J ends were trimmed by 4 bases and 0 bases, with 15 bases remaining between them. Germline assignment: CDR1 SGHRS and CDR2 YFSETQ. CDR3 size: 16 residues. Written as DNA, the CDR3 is TGCGCCAGCAGCCCATCCCCCGGGGTTAGCACAGATACGCAGTATTTT. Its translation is CASSPSPGVSTDTQYF.

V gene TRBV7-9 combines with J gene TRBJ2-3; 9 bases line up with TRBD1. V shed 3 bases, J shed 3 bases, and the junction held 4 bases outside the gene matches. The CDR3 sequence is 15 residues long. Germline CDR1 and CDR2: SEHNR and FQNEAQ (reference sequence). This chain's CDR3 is CASSFAGQGTDTQYF. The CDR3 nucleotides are TGTGCCAGCAGCTTTGCGGGACAGGGTACAGATACGCAGTATTTT.

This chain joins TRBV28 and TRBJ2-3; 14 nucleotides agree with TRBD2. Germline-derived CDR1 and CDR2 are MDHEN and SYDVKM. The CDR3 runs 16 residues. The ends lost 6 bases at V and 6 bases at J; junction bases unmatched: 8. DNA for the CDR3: TGTGCCAGCAGAGCAGGGGGACTAGCGGGGGCGGATACGCAGTATTTT. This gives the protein CASRAGGLAGADTQYF. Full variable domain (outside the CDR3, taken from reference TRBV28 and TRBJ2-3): DVKVTQSSRYLVKRTGEKVFLECVQDMDHENMFWYRQDPGLGLRLIYFSYDVKMKEKGDIPEGYSVSREKKERFSLILESASTNQTSMYLCASRAGGLAGADTQYFGPGTRLTVL.

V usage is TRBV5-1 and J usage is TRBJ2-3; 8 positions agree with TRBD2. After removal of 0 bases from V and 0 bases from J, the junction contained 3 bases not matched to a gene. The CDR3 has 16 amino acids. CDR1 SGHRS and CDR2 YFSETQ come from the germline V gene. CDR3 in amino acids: CASSLEIAGSTDTQYF. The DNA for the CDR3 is TGCGCCAGCAGCTTGGAAATAGCGGGGAGCACAGATACGCAGTATTTT.

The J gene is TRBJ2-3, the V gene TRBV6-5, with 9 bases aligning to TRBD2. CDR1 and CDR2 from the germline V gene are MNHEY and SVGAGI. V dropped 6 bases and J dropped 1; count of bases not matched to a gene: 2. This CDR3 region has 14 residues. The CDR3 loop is CASSPSGGTDTQYF. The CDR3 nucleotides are TGTGCCAGCAGCCCTAGCGGGGGCACAGATACGCAGTATTTT.

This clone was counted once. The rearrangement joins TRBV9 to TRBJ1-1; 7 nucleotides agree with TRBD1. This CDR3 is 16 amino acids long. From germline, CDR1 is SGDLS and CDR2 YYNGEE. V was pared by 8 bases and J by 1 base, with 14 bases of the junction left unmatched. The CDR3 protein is CASTRRGLFSNTEAFF. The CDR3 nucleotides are TGTGCCAGTACGCGGAGGGGGCTCTTTTCGAACACTGAAGCTTTCTTT.

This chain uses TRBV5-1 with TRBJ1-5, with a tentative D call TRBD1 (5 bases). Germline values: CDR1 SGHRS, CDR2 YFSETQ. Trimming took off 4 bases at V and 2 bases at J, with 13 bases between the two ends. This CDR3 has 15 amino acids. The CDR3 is CASSLQTGGNQPQHF. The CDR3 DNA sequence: TGCGCCAGCAGCCTCCAAACGGGGGGCAATCAGCCCCAGCATTTT.

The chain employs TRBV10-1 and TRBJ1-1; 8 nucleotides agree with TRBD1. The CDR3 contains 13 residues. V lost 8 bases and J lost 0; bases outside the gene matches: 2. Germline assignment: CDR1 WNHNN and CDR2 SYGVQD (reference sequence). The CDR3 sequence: CASRQGMNTEAFF. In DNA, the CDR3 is TGCGCCAGCCGACAGGGGATGAACACTGAAGCTTTCTTT.

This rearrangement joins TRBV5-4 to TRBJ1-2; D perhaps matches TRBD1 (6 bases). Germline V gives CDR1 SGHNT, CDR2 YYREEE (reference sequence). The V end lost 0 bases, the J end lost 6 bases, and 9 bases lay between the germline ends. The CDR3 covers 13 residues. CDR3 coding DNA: TGTGCCAGCAGCTTGGTTAGGGGGGATGGCTACACCTTC. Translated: CASSLVRGDGYTF.

This chain's CDR3 is CASSPTRGNYGYTF. The CDR3 region has the DNA TGTGCCAGCAGCCCAACGAGGGGGAACTATGGCTACACCTTC. This chain connects TRBV16 to TRBJ1-2; maybe TRBD1 (6 bases). Germline lookup yields CDR1 KGHSY and CDR2 FQNENV. Trimming left V 4 bases short and J 2 bases short, with 11 bases between. This CDR3 is 14 amino acids long.

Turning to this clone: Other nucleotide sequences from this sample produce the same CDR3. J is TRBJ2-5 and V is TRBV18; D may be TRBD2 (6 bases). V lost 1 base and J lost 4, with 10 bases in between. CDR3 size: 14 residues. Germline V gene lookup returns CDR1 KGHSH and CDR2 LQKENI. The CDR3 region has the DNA TGTGCCAGCTCACCACGGGGGGAAGGAGAGACCCAGTACTTC. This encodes CASSPRGEGETQYF.

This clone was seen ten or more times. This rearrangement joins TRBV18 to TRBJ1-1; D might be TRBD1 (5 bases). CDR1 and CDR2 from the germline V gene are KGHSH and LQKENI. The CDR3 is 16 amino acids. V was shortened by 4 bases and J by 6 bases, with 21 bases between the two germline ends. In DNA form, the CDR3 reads TGTGCCAGCTCACGGGACCCGGGCCCCTTAAGGGCTGAAGCTTTCTTT. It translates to CASSRDPGPLRAEAFF. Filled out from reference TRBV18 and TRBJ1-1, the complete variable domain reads NAGVMQNPRHLVRRRGQEARLRCSPMKGHSHVYWYRQLPEEGLKFMVYLQKENIIDESGMPKERFSAEFPKEGPSILRIQQVVRGDSAAYFCASSRDPGPLRAEAFFGQGTRLTVV.

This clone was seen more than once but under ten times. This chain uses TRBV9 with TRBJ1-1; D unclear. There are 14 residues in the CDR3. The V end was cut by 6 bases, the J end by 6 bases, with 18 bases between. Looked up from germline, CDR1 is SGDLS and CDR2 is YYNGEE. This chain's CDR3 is CASNPTGGNAEAFF. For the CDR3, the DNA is TGTGCCAGCAACCCAACGGGAGGCAACGCTGAAGCTTTCTTT.

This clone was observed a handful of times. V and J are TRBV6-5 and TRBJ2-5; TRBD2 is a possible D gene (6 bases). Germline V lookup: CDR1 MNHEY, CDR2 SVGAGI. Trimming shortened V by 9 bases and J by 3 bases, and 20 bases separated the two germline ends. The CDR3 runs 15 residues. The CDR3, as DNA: TGTGCCAGATACCCGGGGGAAGATCCCGAAGAGACCCAGTACTTC. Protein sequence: CARYPGEDPEETQYF.

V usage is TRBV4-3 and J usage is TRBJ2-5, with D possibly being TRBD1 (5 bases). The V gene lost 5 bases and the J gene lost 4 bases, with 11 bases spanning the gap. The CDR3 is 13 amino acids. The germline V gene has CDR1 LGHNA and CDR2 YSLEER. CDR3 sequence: CASSSGWGETQYF. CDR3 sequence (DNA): TGCGCCAGCAGCTCAGGGTGGGGAGAGACCCAGTACTTC.

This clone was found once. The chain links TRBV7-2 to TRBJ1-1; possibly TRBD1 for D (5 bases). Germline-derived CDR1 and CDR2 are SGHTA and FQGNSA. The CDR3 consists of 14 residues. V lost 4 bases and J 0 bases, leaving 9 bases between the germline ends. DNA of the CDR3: TGTGCCAGCAGCTATGGGACCATGAACACTGAAGCTTTCTTT. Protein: CASSYGTMNTEAFF.

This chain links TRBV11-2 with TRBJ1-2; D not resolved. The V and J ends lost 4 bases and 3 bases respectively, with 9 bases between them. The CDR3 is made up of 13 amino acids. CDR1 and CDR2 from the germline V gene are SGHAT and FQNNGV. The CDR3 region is CASSSRYYYGYTF. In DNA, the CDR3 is TGTGCCAGCAGCTCCCGATATTACTATGGCTACACCTTC. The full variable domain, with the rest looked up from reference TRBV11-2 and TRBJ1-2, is EAGVAQSPRYKIIEKRQSVAFWCNPISGHATLYWYQQILGQGPKLLIQFQNNGVVDDSQLPKDRFSAERLKGVDSTLKIQPAKLEDSAVYLCASSSRYYYGYTFGSGTRLTVV.

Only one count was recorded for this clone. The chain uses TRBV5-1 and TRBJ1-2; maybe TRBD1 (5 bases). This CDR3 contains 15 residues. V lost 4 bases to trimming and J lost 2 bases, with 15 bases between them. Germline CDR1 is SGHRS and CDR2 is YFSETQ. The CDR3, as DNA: TGCGCCAGCAGCCCTGGGACGGATCTCAACTATGGCTACACCTTC. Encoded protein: CASSPGTDLNYGYTF.

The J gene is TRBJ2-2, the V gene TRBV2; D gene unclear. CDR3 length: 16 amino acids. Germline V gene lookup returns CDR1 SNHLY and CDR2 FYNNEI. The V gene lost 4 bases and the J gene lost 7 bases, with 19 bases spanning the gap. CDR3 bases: TGTGCCAGCAGTGTACAGCGTAGACCCACCGGCGGGGAGCTGTTTTTT. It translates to CASSVQRRPTGGELFF. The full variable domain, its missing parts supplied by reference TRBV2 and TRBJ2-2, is EPEVTQTPSHQVTQMGQEVILRCVPISNHLYFYWYRQILGQKVEFLVSFYNNEISEKSEIFDDQFSVERPDGSNFTLKIRSTKLEDSAMYFCASSVQRRPTGGELFFGEGSRLTVL.

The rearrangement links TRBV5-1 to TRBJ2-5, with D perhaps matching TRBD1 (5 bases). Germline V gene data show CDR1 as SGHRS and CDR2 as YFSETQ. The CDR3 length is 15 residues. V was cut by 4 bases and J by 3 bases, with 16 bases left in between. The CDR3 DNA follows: TGCGCCAGCAGCCCGGGTACAGGACGGGAAGAGACCCAGTACTTC. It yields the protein CASSPGTGREETQYF.

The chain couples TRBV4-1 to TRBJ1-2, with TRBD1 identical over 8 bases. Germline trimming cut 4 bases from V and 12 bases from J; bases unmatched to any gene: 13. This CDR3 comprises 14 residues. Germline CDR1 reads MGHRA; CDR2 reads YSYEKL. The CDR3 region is CASSPDRTGSSHTF. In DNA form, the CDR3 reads TGCGCCAGCAGCCCCGATCGGACAGGGTCATCCCACACCTTC.

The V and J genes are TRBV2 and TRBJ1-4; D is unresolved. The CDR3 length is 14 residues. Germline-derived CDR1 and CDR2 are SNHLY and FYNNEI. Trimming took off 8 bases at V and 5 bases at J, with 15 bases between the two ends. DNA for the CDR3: TGTGCCAGCGGGTTAGTGGATGTAAATGAAAAACTGTTTTTT. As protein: CASGLVDVNEKLFF.